The 21 T cell receptor beta chains below come from one sample, sequenced in a study of shared clonotypes between healthy human individuals (dated by TCRdb to 2018 to 2021). CD8 naive samples were CD45RO-negative cells positively selected for CCR7, giving a CD45RA+CCR7+ population that excluded TemRA cells. Receptor amplification or capture employed the immunoSEQ multiplex PCR assay. Entries here come from immuneACCESS through TCRdb and include only in-frame sequences with V and J called. Some clones fail to appear in such tables; in the studies checked, an unresolved V gene covers under half of the shortfall, and the cause of the remainder is unknown. The sample data list about 2.1 million clones, and 93% of these were observed just once. The ten most abundant clones make up approximately 1.7% of the sample. What was sequenced was naive CD8+ T cells from PBMCs. The cell subset or site label, read with the paper, signifies: CD45RA+CCR7+. The receptors come from a man aged 18 to 30 in good health. Some clones in this sample may be carry-over from other donors' samples.

The chain employs TRBV7-9 and TRBJ2-5, with D uncertain. CDR1 is SEHNR and CDR2 is FQNEAQ in the germline V gene (reference sequence). The CDR3 spans 14 residues. V was shortened by 2 bases and J by 3 bases, with 10 bases between the two germline ends. CDR3 sequence reads: CASSLSEPKETQYF. Here the CDR3 DNA reads TGTGCCAGCAGCTTAAGTGAGCCGAAAGAGACCCAGTACTTC.

This clone was recorded a few times. The V and J genes are TRBV14 and TRBJ1-4, with TRBD1 as a possible D gene (5 bases). The germline CDR1 and CDR2 sequences are SGHDN and FVKESK. CDR3 length: 17 amino acids. The V gene lost 4 bases and the J gene lost 3 bases, with 18 bases spanning the gap. This chain's CDR3 is CASSPNGRGTSNEKLFF. DNA of the CDR3: TGTGCCAGCAGCCCCAACGGGAGGGGAACATCTAATGAAAAACTGTTTTTT.

V is TRBV28 and J is TRBJ2-5, with 12 bases lining up with TRBD2. The CDR3 has 14 residues. V trimming: 8 bases; J trimming: 5 bases; junction bases outside the gene matches: 6. Looked up from germline, CDR1 is MDHEN and CDR2 is SYDVKM. The CDR3 protein is CASLAGGGLETQYF. The CDR3 DNA reads as TGTGCCAGCCTAGCGGGAGGGGGTCTGGAGACCCAGTACTTC.

This chain connects TRBV28 to TRBJ2-1, with TRBD1 matching over 7 bases. V was pared by 6 bases and J by 8 bases, with 7 bases of the junction left unmatched. The germline gives CDR1 MDHEN, CDR2 SYDVKM. The CDR3 is made up of 13 amino acids. CDR3 protein: CASSLDRYHEQFF. In DNA form, the CDR3 reads TGTGCCAGCAGCCTGGACAGGTACCATGAGCAGTTCTTC.

The chain couples TRBV5-1 to TRBJ1-2; D is uncertain. V was cut by 4 bases and J by 2 bases, with 21 bases left in between. This CDR3 comprises 17 residues. Germline V gene lookup returns CDR1 SGHRS and CDR2 YFSETQ. CDR3 residues: CASSTTAGPESNYGYTF. CDR3 DNA: TGCGCCAGCAGCACAACGGCCGGCCCTGAGAGCAACTATGGCTACACCTTC.

The rearrangement links TRBV6-5 to TRBJ1-3; D remains unclear. Germline CDR1 MNHEY, CDR2 SVGAGI. The germline V and J ends were trimmed by 4 bases and 2 bases, with 12 bases remaining between them. The CDR3 has 15 residues. The CDR3 DNA sequence: TGTGCCAGCAGTTCCGTAGACAATGCTGGAAACACCATATATTTT. Its translation is CASSSVDNAGNTIYF.

This chain connects TRBV19 to TRBJ1-4; weak D call: TRBD1 (5 bases). The V end was cut by 5 bases, the J end by 2 bases, with 12 bases between. This CDR3 has 15 amino acids. Germline CDR1 reads LNHDA; CDR2 reads SQIVND (reference sequence). The CDR3 DNA reads TGTGCCAGTAGTCCGGGACCTTGGACTAATGAAAAACTGTTTTTT. As protein: CASSPGPWTNEKLFF.

The chain uses TRBV6-5 and TRBJ1-3; possibly TRBD1 for D (6 bases). The germline V and J ends were trimmed by 0 bases and 4 bases, with 10 bases remaining between them. This CDR3 spans 15 amino acids. Germline loops: CDR1 MNHEY, CDR2 SVGAGI. The DNA for the CDR3 is TGTGCCAGCAGTTACTCATCAGGGGACGGAAACACCATATATTTT. It codes for CASSYSSGDGNTIYF.

The chain employs TRBV30 and TRBJ1-2, with TRBD1 matching over 8 bases. The trim removed 5 bases at V and 11 bases at J, leaving 10 bases unmatched. Germline V gene lookup returns CDR1 GTSNPN and CDR2 SVGIG (reference sequence). This CDR3 is 12 amino acids long. CDR3 amino acids: CAWAQGAMGYTF. CDR3 DNA sequence: TGTGCCTGGGCTCAGGGGGCGATGGGGTACACCTTC.

The V gene is TRBV7-6, the J gene TRBJ2-3, with 10 bases lining up with TRBD2. Germline V CDR1 and CDR2: SGHVS, FNYEAQ. The CDR3 loop spans 18 amino acids. V was clipped by 0 bases and J by 4 bases; unmatched bases: 10. For the CDR3, the DNA is TGTGCCAGCAGCTTAGCCGGCCTGCGGACTAGCGGCGCAGATACGCAGTATTTT. Protein sequence: CASSLAGLRTSGADTQYF. The complete variable domain, with remaining parts taken from reference TRBV7-6 and TRBJ2-3, reads GAGVSQSPRYKVTKRGQDVALRCDPISGHVSLYWYRQALGQGPEFLTYFNYEAQQDKSGLPNDRFSAERPEGSISTLTIQRTEQRDSAMYRCASSLAGLRTSGADTQYFGPGTRLTVL.

The chain combines TRBV7-9 with TRBJ2-5; perhaps TRBD2 as D (6 bases). V was shortened by 4 bases and J by 1 base, with 19 bases between the two germline ends. Germline V gives CDR1 SEHNR, CDR2 FQNEAQ (reference sequence). There are 17 residues in the CDR3. Here the CDR3 reads CASSWGTAPTLQETQYF. The CDR3 coding sequence is TGTGCCAGCAGCTGGGGGACTGCACCCACCCTCCAAGAGACCCAGTACTTC.

This clone is a singleton in its sample. The V gene is TRBV28, the J gene TRBJ1-1, with D unresolved. The CDR3 is made up of 12 amino acids. From germline, CDR1 is MDHEN and CDR2 SYDVKM. V was pared by 4 bases and J by 6 bases, with 9 bases between. The CDR3 DNA sequence: TGTGCCAGCAGTTACGAATACGCTGAAGCTTTCTTT. It yields the protein CASSYEYAEAFF. Supplemented by reference TRBV28 and TRBJ1-1, the full variable domain reads DVKVTQSSRYLVKRTGEKVFLECVQDMDHENMFWYRQDPGLGLRLIYFSYDVKMKEKGDIPEGYSVSREKKERFSLILESASTNQTSMYLCASSYEYAEAFFGQGTRLTVV.

The chain combines TRBV7-9 with TRBJ1-4, with 10 bases identical to TRBD1. The germline V gene has CDR1 SEHNR and CDR2 FQNEAQ (reference sequence). CDR3 size: 17 residues. J was trimmed by 4 bases and V by 7 bases; bases with no gene match: 12. Here the CDR3 DNA reads TGTGCCAGCAAGGCCGGGACAGGGGATGAAATTAATGAAAAACTGTTTTTT. As protein: CASKAGTGDEINEKLFF. Variable domain in full (rest from reference TRBV7-9 and TRBJ1-4): DTGVSQNPRHKITKRGQNVTFRCDPISEHNRLYWYRQTLGQGPEFLTYFQNEAQLEKSRLLSDRFSAERPKGSFSTLEIQRTEQGDSAMYLCASKAGTGDEINEKLFFGSGTQLSVL.

This clone has just one count. This chain links TRBV27 with TRBJ1-1, with D unclear. Trimming shortened V by 2 bases and J by 0 bases, and 10 bases separated the two germline ends. The CDR3 loop spans 15 amino acids. CDR1 is MNHEY and CDR2 is SMNVEV in the germline V gene (reference sequence). Here the CDR3 reads CASSLGSGLNTEAFF. The CDR3 region has the DNA TGTGCCAGCAGTTTAGGTTCGGGGTTGAACACTGAAGCTTTCTTT.

The chain employs TRBV29-1 and TRBJ1-2; D remains ambiguous. This CDR3 region has 11 residues. Germline lookup yields CDR1 SQVTM and CDR2 ANQGSEA. The ends were cut back, 4 bases at V and 4 bases at J, with 7 bases in the middle. The CDR3 is CSVVGVYGYTF. Written as DNA, the CDR3 is TGCAGCGTTGTAGGCGTCTATGGCTACACCTTC.

The rearrangement uses TRBV7-9 and TRBJ1-2; TRBD1 is a possible D gene (6 bases). V dropped 3 bases and J dropped 8 bases, with 25 bases sitting between them. This CDR3 region has 17 residues. Germline CDR1 SEHNR, CDR2 FQNEAQ (reference sequence). Written as DNA, the CDR3 is TGTGCCAGCAGCTTTGCGGATGGACAGCCACTAACTCAAGGCTACACCTTC. This codes for CASSFADGQPLTQGYTF.

This clone was seen once. The chain employs TRBV7-8 and TRBJ1-5; TRBD1 is a possible D gene (5 bases). From germline, CDR1 is SGHVS and CDR2 FQNEAQ. V was clipped by 3 bases and J by 4 bases, with 16 bases between them. This CDR3 has 16 residues. The CDR3 sequence: CASSFLKGQGNQPQHF. In DNA, the CDR3 is TGTGCCAGCAGCTTTTTAAAGGGGCAGGGTAATCAGCCCCAGCATTTT.

The rearrangement uses TRBV5-4 and TRBJ2-1; D ambiguous. Germline loops: CDR1 SGHNT, CDR2 YYREEE (reference sequence). The CDR3 sequence is 13 residues long. V was clipped by 2 bases and J by 3 bases, with 6 bases between them. The CDR3 loop is CASSFGDYNEQFF. DNA of the CDR3: TGTGCCAGCAGCTTTGGGGACTACAATGAGCAGTTCTTC.

V gene TRBV14 combines with J gene TRBJ2-1; TRBD2 agrees at 11 bases. The CDR3 spans 16 residues. J lost 7 bases, V lost 4 bases, and 9 bases had no gene match. CDR1 SGHDN and CDR2 FVKESK come from the germline V gene. CDR3 sequence (DNA): TGTGCCAGCAGCCGATCGATAGCGGGAGGGGGTAATGAGCAGTTCTTC. It yields the protein CASSRSIAGGGNEQFF.

The chain couples TRBV27 to TRBJ1-2; 10 bases agree with TRBD1. Trimming removed 11 bases from V and 5 bases from J; junction bases left unmatched: 11. The CDR3 length is 14 residues. In germline, CDR1 is MNHEY, CDR2 SMNVEV (reference sequence). The CDR3 DNA reads TGTGCCTCCTCGGGACAGGGGTTTCGTTATGGCTACACCTTC. Amino acids: CASSGQGFRYGYTF.

The V call is TRBV2, the J call TRBJ2-1; 9 bases line up with TRBD1. Germline V gene lookup returns CDR1 SNHLY and CDR2 FYNNEI. The V gene end was trimmed by 10 bases and the J gene end by 1 base; junction bases not matched to a gene: 20. The CDR3 sequence is 19 residues long. In DNA, the CDR3 is TGTGCCATCTTAGACCGCCCTCCCACGACAGGGGGATCCTACAATGAGCAGTTCTTC. This codes for CAILDRPPTTGGSYNEQFF.